The clone carrying this T cell receptor beta chain was observed a single time. The data were taken from a study of blood T cells in healthy people across ages. PCR was performed a second time for roughly 6 to 12 cycles using a sample-barcoded 5' primer and a J-beta primer mix. TCRdb re-analysed the 5' RACE reads in MiXCR, keeping a single row per CDR3 protein. The table records roughly 680,000 distinct CDR3 sequences, roughly half of them present only once. Sequenced material: blood. This receptor was taken from a woman of 80 years or more in good health.

CDR3 protein: CASSLRQLENTGELFF. In nucleotides, the CDR3 is TGCGCCAGCAGCTTGCGACAGTTGGAGAACACCGGGGAGCTGTTTTTT. The chain has TRBV5-1 and TRBJ2-2, with a tentative D call TRBD1 (5 bases). Germline loops: CDR1 SGHRS, CDR2 YFSETQ. V lost 1 base to trimming and J lost 1 base, with 11 bases between them. The CDR3 is made up of 16 amino acids.